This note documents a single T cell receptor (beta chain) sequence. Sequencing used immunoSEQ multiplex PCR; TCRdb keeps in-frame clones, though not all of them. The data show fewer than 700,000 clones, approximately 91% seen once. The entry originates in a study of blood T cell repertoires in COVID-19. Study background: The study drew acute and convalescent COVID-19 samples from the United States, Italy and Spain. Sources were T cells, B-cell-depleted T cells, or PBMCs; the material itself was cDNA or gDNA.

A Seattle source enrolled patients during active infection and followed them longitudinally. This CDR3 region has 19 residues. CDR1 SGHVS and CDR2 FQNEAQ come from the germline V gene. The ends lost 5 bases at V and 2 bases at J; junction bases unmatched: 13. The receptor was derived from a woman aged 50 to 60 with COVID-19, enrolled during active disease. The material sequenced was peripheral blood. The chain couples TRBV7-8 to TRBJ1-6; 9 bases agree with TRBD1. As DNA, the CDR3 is TGTGCCAGCAGCGGAAAGGGACAGGGAAGGATAACCTATAATTCACCCCTCCACTTT. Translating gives CASSGKGQGRITYNSPLHF.